The 18 T cell receptor beta chains below come from one sample, sequenced in a study of T cell changes during pregnancy in multiple sclerosis (dated by TCRdb to about 2019). The library was obtained by the immunoSEQ multiplex PCR assay. What TCRdb holds here is the immuneACCESS table cut down to in-frame rearrangements. Part of the clones is not present; checked against another copy, under half of the missing clones reflect an unresolved V gene, and the others are unexplained. This sample holds approximately 40,000 clones; about 92% were observed only once. The biggest ten clones account for around 5.5% of the sample. The material was CD8+ T cells from peripheral blood mononuclear cells, obtained in the third trimester of pregnancy. The receptors come from a female donor with multiple sclerosis, enrolled in a pregnancy study.

The rearrangement joins TRBV4-3 to TRBJ2-7; tentatively, D is TRBD1 (6 bases). The CDR3 is 16 amino acids. CDR1 and CDR2 from the germline V gene are LGHNA and YSLEER. V was trimmed by 0 bases and J by 3 bases, leaving 15 bases between them. CDR3 DNA sequence: TGCGCCAGCAGCCAAGAGAGTTCAGGCAGGGGCTACGAGCAGTACTTC. Its translation is CASSQESSGRGYEQYF.

This clone was detected ten times or more. CDR3 nucleotides: TGTGCCAGCAGCGCAAAGGCAAGCGCACAAGAGACCCAGTACTTC. Amino acid sequence: CASSAKASAQETQYF. The gene calls are TRBV27 and TRBJ2-5; D unclear. Between the trimmed V and J ends, which lost 6 bases and 2 bases, there was a span of 16 bases. The germline V gene has CDR1 MNHEY and CDR2 SMNVEV (reference sequence). This CDR3 spans 15 amino acids.

The rearrangement joins TRBV28 to TRBJ2-2, with 7 bases identical to TRBD1. The V and J ends lost 8 bases and 6 bases, in that order; junction bases with no gene match: 9. Germline CDR1 and CDR2: MDHEN and SYDVKM. The CDR3 has 14 residues. CDR3 sequence: CASSGQPRAGELFF. The CDR3 bases are TGTGCCAGCTCGGGACAGCCCAGGGCCGGGGAGCTGTTTTTT.

V and J are TRBV29-1 and TRBJ2-1; D gene unclear. Per the germline V gene, CDR1 is SQVTM and CDR2 is ANQGSEA. V was cut by 8 bases and J by 2 bases, with 13 bases left in between. The CDR3 covers 13 residues. In nucleotides, the CDR3 is TGCAGCTCGACAACGTTCCCCTACAATGAGCAGTTCTTC. Translating gives CSSTTFPYNEQFF.

V is TRBV7-2 and J is TRBJ2-3; 9 bases map to TRBD2. The length of the CDR3 is 16 residues. With V trimmed by 4 bases and J by 4 bases, 9 bases remained unmatched. Germline V gene data show CDR1 as SGHTA and CDR2 as FQGNSA. This chain's CDR3 is CASSYQAGGLADTQYF. In nucleotides, the CDR3 is TGTGCCAGCAGCTACCAAGCGGGAGGACTGGCAGATACGCAGTATTTT.

This clone was observed a handful of times. V is TRBV29-1 and J is TRBJ1-1, with D hard to call. The CDR3 consists of 10 residues. V shed 6 bases and J shed 8 bases, with 10 bases lying between them. Germline loops: CDR1 SQVTM, CDR2 ANQGSEA. CDR3 sequence (DNA): TGCAGCGTCGACGCGGGGGAAGCTTTCTTT. This codes for CSVDAGEAFF.

This chain links TRBV14 with TRBJ2-5; 12 bases map to TRBD2. After removal of 6 bases from V and 8 bases from J, the junction contained 7 bases not matched to a gene. Germline CDR1 and CDR2: SGHDN and FVKESK. The CDR3 length is 14 residues. CDR3 region: CASSQRLAGDTQYF. The CDR3 DNA reads TGTGCCAGCAGTCAGAGACTAGCGGGAGACACCCAGTACTTC.

V is TRBV5-4 and J is TRBJ2-7; perhaps TRBD2 as D (6 bases). With 2 bases removed from V and 2 bases from J, the gap between germline ends came to 11 bases. The CDR3 is 14 amino acids. From germline, CDR1 is SGHNT and CDR2 YYREEE (reference sequence). CDR3 sequence reads: CASSLSRGTYEQYF. The CDR3 nucleotides read TGTGCCAGCAGCTTATCTCGCGGGACCTACGAGCAGTACTTC.

CDR3 coding DNA: TGTGCCAGCAGCCCCGGGCTAGCTAGCGAGCAGTTCTTC. The encoded protein is CASSPGLASEQFF. The gene calls are TRBV28 and TRBJ2-1; tentatively, D is TRBD2 (5 bases). Trimming shortened V by 6 bases and J by 10 bases, and 16 bases separated the two germline ends. The length of the CDR3 is 13 residues. The V gene's germline CDR1 is MDHEN and CDR2 SYDVKM.

This clone was recorded once. V and J are TRBV7-2 and TRBJ1-2; 7 nucleotides agree with TRBD1. The CDR3 length is 16 residues. Germline assignment: CDR1 SGHTA and CDR2 FQGNSA. V shed 3 bases and J 3 bases; nucleotides not matched to a gene: 10. CDR3 nucleotides: TGTGCCAGCAGCTTCGATGACAGGGCCTCCTACTATGGCTACACCTTC. Translating gives CASSFDDRASYYGYTF. Looking up the rest from reference TRBV7-2 and TRBJ1-2 gives the full variable domain: GAGVSQSPSNKVTEKGKDVELRCDPISGHTALYWYRQSLGQGLEFLIYFQGNSAPDKSGLPSDRFSAERTGGSVSTLTIQRTQQEDSAVYLCASSFDDRASYYGYTFGSGTRLTVV.

This clone was recorded once. CDR3 in DNA: TGTGCCAGCAGCTTTCAATCCGGGTACGAGCAGTACTTC. This encodes CASSFQSGYEQYF. The V call is TRBV11-2, the J call TRBJ2-7; the D is unclear. Germline-derived CDR1 and CDR2 are SGHAT and FQNNGV. CDR3 length: 13 residues. Trimming removed 3 bases from V and 4 bases from J, with 10 bases in between.

The chain links TRBV7-8 to TRBJ2-1; 13 bases line up with TRBD2. V lost 5 bases to trimming and J lost 10 bases; unmatched junction nucleotides: 8. Germline values: CDR1 SGHVS, CDR2 FQNEAQ. The CDR3 has 15 residues. The CDR3 bases are TGTGCCAGCAGCCCGGGACTAGCGGGACGTATGGAGCAGTTCTTC. This codes for CASSPGLAGRMEQFF.

The chain joins TRBV11-2 to TRBJ2-7; 11 bases agree with TRBD2. Germline-derived CDR1 and CDR2 are SGHAT and FQNNGV. J gave up 0 bases and V 4 bases, and 8 bases lay outside the gene matches. The CDR3 spans 17 residues. The CDR3 DNA reads TGTGCCAGCAGCTCAACCAAGACTAGCGGGGACTCCTACGAGCAGTACTTC. Translating it yields CASSSTKTSGDSYEQYF.

The rearrangement links TRBV5-4 to TRBJ2-5; 9 bases map to TRBD1. The end of the DNA fits TRBJ2-7 better, so the J call may be wrong. Per germline, CDR1 SGHNT and CDR2 YYREEE (reference sequence). The CDR3 runs to 14 residues. The CDR3 reads CASSGQGLSYEQYF. CDR3 bases: TGTGCCAGCAGCGGACAGGGGTTATCCTACGAGCAGTACTTC.

The chain joins TRBV4-3 to TRBJ2-1, with TRBD2 matching 9 bases. Germline-derived CDR1 and CDR2 are LGHNA and YSLEER. V gave up 0 bases and J gave up 9 bases; unmatched junction bases: 9. This CDR3 has 16 amino acids. The CDR3 DNA is TGCGCCAGCAGCCAAGATAATAGCGGGAGTGGGGGTGAGCAGTTCTTC. Translation gives CASSQDNSGSGGEQFF.

CDR3 sequence reads: CASSVRTSGRPNEQFF. Written as DNA, the CDR3 is TGTGCCAGCAGCGTAAGGACTAGCGGGAGACCAAATGAGCAGTTCTTC. V and J are TRBV9 and TRBJ2-1, with 13 positions matching TRBD2. V shed 1 base and J 7 bases; nucleotides not matched to a gene: 5. The germline V gene encodes CDR1 SGDLS and CDR2 YYNGEE. This CDR3 region has 16 residues.

The rearrangement links TRBV9 to TRBJ2-3; TRBD2 aligns across 10 bases. J was trimmed by 0 bases and V by 4 bases; bases with no gene match: 8. Germline V gene lookup returns CDR1 SGDLS and CDR2 YYNGEE. The CDR3 length is 17 residues. CDR3 sequence (DNA): TGTGCCAGCAGCCTTTGGACTAGCGGAGCTAGCACAGATACGCAGTATTTT. It is translated as CASSLWTSGASTDTQYF.

The chain uses TRBV10-3 and TRBJ2-7; weak D call: TRBD2 (5 bases). Germline values: CDR1 ENHRY, CDR2 SYGVKD. CDR3 length equals 13 residues. V was shortened by 6 bases and J by 2 bases, with 11 bases between the two germline ends. CDR3 coding DNA: TGTGCCATCAGGGAGGTAGACACCTACGAGCAGTACTTC. Protein sequence: CAIREVDTYEQYF.